A single sample gave rise to the 7 T cell receptor beta chains below, sequenced in a study of cytomegalovirus exposure and HLA in healthy donors. PCR employed 60 Vbeta and 13 Jbeta primers. This table comes from immunoSEQ multiplex PCR, and its TCRdb copy is limited to in-frame clones, with some not included. The sample shows 150,000 to 200,000 clones, 80% of them seen only once. The source material was PBMCs. The receptors here all came from a woman aged 25 to 45 in good health and CMV-seronegative.

The chain carries TRBV5-1 and TRBJ1-1; a possible D gene is TRBD1 (5 bases). Germline V gene lookup returns CDR1 SGHRS and CDR2 YFSETQ. V was pared by 4 bases and J by 1 base, with 14 bases between. The CDR3 loop spans 15 amino acids. CDR3 loop: CASSPPGRGNTEAFF. CDR3 DNA: TGCGCCAGCAGCCCCCCCGGGAGGGGGAACACTGAAGCTTTCTTT.

V gene TRBV30 combines with J gene TRBJ2-1, with a possible D match to TRBD1 (5 bases). Between the trimmed V and J ends, which lost 2 bases and 11 bases, there was a span of 25 bases. The CDR3 spans 16 residues. Looked up from germline, CDR1 is GTSNPN and CDR2 is SVGIG (reference sequence). The CDR3 loop reads CAWSPQGESLASKQFF. The CDR3 bases are TGTGCCTGGAGTCCCCAGGGTGAGTCTTTGGCCAGTAAGCAGTTCTTC.

The V and J genes are TRBV6-1 and TRBJ2-3; 9 bases align to TRBD2. Germline CDR1 is MNHNS and CDR2 is SASEGT. The CDR3 runs to 17 residues. With V trimmed by 6 bases and J by 2 bases, 12 bases remained unmatched. In DNA form, the CDR3 reads TGTGCCAGCAGCGAATATCTATCTAGCGGGGACACAGATACGCAGTATTTT. Encoded protein: CASSEYLSSGDTDTQYF.

J is TRBJ2-7 and V is TRBV19; 7 nucleotides line up with TRBD2. The CDR3 length is 15 residues. V shed 1 base and J 4 bases; nucleotides not matched to a gene: 7. The germline V gene encodes CDR1 LNHDA and CDR2 SQIVND (reference sequence). The CDR3, as DNA: TGTGCCAGTAGTATAGTGGGGAGCGGGGATTACGAGCAGTACTTC. Its protein product is CASSIVGSGDYEQYF.

The DNA of the CDR3 is TGTGCCTGGAGTGTATGGGAGTTGGGCACTGAAGCTTTCTTT. It yields the protein CAWSVWELGTEAFF. This rearrangement joins TRBV30 to TRBJ1-1, with unresolved D. The CDR3 totals 14 residues. Trimming took 0 bases from V and 4 from J, leaving 12 bases between them. Per the germline V gene, CDR1 is GTSNPN and CDR2 is SVGIG (reference sequence).

CDR3 residues: CASSPLGGLADTQYF. CDR3 coding DNA: TGTGCCAGCAGCCCCCTCGGGGGTCTCGCAGATACGCAGTATTTT. The chain has TRBV7-3 and TRBJ2-3; tentative D call: TRBD2 (6 bases). CDR3 length: 15 residues. Deletions cut 5 bases from V and 4 bases from J, with 16 bases between. Germline V gives CDR1 SGHTA, CDR2 FQGTGA.

The V call is TRBV6-5, the J call TRBJ1-6, with D unclear. V shed 6 bases and J shed 3 bases, with 12 bases lying between them. CDR1 and CDR2 from the germline V gene are MNHEY and SVGAGI. CDR3 length: 15 amino acids. The CDR3 DNA follows: TGTGCCAGCAGAGGCGGGATTAACTATAATTCACCCCTCCACTTT. It codes for CASRGGINYNSPLHF.